Listed below are T cell receptor beta chains from one sample, sequenced in a study of T cell responses to AZD1222 COVID-19 vaccine. The data were produced by immunoSEQ multiplex PCR, yet TCRdb's version contains in-frame clones alone and is incomplete. The table lists 120,000 or so clones, over 75% of them singletons. The sample here was peripheral blood, taken on day 0 of AZD1222 vaccination. These TCRs come from an adult in good health. Each CDR3 is given with its conserved first and last residue. A D gene is named only where the DNA matches it firmly.

>TRBJ1-5|TRBV27|16|TRBD1
TGTGCCAGCAGTTTTACAGGGGACAGACGAAATCAGCCCCAGCATTTT
CASSFTGDRRNQPQHF
>TRBJ2-3|TRBV24-1|13|.
TGTGCCACCAGTGATTTGCTCCTGGATACGCAGTATTTT
CATSDLLLDTQYF
>TRBJ1-1|TRBV7-2|14|TRBD1
TGTGCCAGCAGCTTCAGCGGACAGGGGGCGGAAGCTTTCTTT
CASSFSGQGAEAFF
>TRBJ2-5|TRBV6-5|14|TRBD1
TGTGCCAGCAGTTACACCGGGACAGGGGAGACCCAGTACTTC
CASSYTGTGETQYF
>TRBJ2-7|TRBV7-2|14|.
TGTGCCAGCAGCCCCGCGACAGTTTCCTACGAGCAGTACTTC
CASSPATVSYEQYF
>TRBJ2-7|TRBV19|14|.
TGTGCCAGTAGTATTGGAGGGAACTCCTACGAGCAGTACTTC
CASSIGGNSYEQYF
>TRBJ1-4|TRBV30|14|.
TGTGCCTGGATGGGGGCAGGGTCTGGTGAAAAACTGTTTTTT
CAWMGAGSGEKLFF
>TRBJ1-2|TRBV24-1|16|TRBD1
TGTGCCACCAGTGCCGGACAGGGTCAAACCTACTATGGCTACACCTTC
CATSAGQGQTYYGYTF
>TRBJ1-2|TRBV7-8|16|TRBD1
TGTGCCAGCAGCTTAGAGGGGGGGACAGCAAACTATGGCTACACCTTC
CASSLEGGTANYGYTF
>TRBJ1-5|TRBV19|14|TRBD1
TGTGCCACAGCGGGGGACAGGCTCCTCGTGGCCCAGCATTTT
CATAGDRLLVAQHF